Each of the 10 T cell receptor beta chains below was sequenced from the same sample in a study of T cell responses to AZD1222 COVID-19 vaccine. Assay: immunoSEQ multiplex PCR; the TCRdb copy retains only in-frame clones and omits some. The table lists roughly 250,000 clones, approximately 95% of them singletons. The specimen was peripheral blood, collected on day 0 of AZD1222 vaccination. The receptors were gathered from an adult in good health.

The rearrangement joins TRBV3-1 (or the pseudogene TRBV3-2) to TRBJ1-2; no reliable D call. Trimming removed 2 bases from V and 0 bases from J, with 4 bases in between. Germline CDR1 reads LGHDT; CDR2 reads YNNKEL (reference sequence). The length of the CDR3 is 13 residues. CDR3 coding DNA: TGTGCCAGCAGCCAACGGCCTAACTATGGCTACACCTTC. This gives the protein CASSQRPNYGYTF.

The genes are TRBV5-6 and TRBJ2-7; TRBD1 or TRBD2 may be the D gene (5 bases each). Between the trimmed V and J ends, which lost 3 bases and 7 bases, there was a span of 14 bases. Germline V CDR1 and CDR2: SGHDT, YYEEEE. This CDR3 has 13 residues. CDR3 protein: CASSSGTAREQYF. The CDR3 nucleotides are TGTGCCAGCAGCTCCGGGACCGCGCGAGAGCAGTACTTC.

V usage is TRBV28 and J usage is TRBJ1-1; the D gene is possibly TRBD1 (6 bases). The CDR3 runs to 14 residues. Per the germline V gene, CDR1 is MDHEN and CDR2 is SYDVKM. The V end was cut by 1 base, the J end by 4 bases, with 10 bases between. CDR3 nucleotide sequence: TGTGCCAGCAGTTTATTCCAGGGGTCCACTGAAGCTTTCTTT. Protein product: CASSLFQGSTEAFF.

The chain has TRBV29-1 and TRBJ2-7; tentatively, D is TRBD1 or TRBD2 (5 bases each). Per germline, CDR1 SQVTM and CDR2 ANQGSEA. V was cut by 3 bases and J by 4 bases, with 7 bases left in between. There are 11 residues in the CDR3. CDR3 in DNA: TGCAGCGTTGAGTGGGGGTACGAGCAGTACTTC. This translates into CSVEWGYEQYF.

The CDR3 sequence is CASSRQGNTEAFF. The CDR3 DNA reads TGTGCCAGTAGCCGACAGGGGAACACTGAAGCTTTCTTT. The chain uses TRBV19 and TRBJ1-1; the match to TRBD1 covers 7 bases. The CDR3 is made up of 13 amino acids. Losses at the gene ends were 6 bases for V and 1 base for J; bases not matched to a gene: 2. Germline CDR1 and CDR2: LNHDA and SQIVND (reference sequence).

The rearrangement joins TRBV28 to TRBJ2-2; D is undetermined. Trimming shortened V by 3 bases and J by 3 bases, and 8 bases separated the two germline ends. The germline gives CDR1 MDHEN, CDR2 SYDVKM. This CDR3 contains 14 residues. The chain's CDR3 is CASSFGLYTGELFF. The CDR3 DNA reads TGTGCCAGCAGTTTCGGTCTCTACACCGGGGAGCTGTTTTTT.

CDR3 DNA sequence: TGCGCCAGCAGCCAACCCCTAGCGGGAGTGAGGTCATACAATGAGCAGTTCTTC. Its protein is CASSQPLAGVRSYNEQFF. This chain links TRBV4-1 with TRBJ2-1; 10 positions agree with TRBD2. The CDR3 sequence is 18 residues long. V shed 2 bases and J 4 bases; nucleotides not matched to a gene: 11. The germline V gene encodes CDR1 MGHRA and CDR2 YSYEKL.

In this sample, this clone turned up once. The chain uses TRBV5-4 and TRBJ2-7; TRBD1 matches at 8 bases. Germline assignment: CDR1 SGHNT and CDR2 YYREEE (reference sequence). V gave up 4 bases and J gave up 6 bases; unmatched junction bases: 3. The CDR3 totals 12 residues. The CDR3 DNA reads as TGTGCCAGCAGCGACGACAGGGGCGAGCAGTACTTC. It yields the protein CASSDDRGEQYF.

The chain joins TRBV7-3 to TRBJ2-5; D is unclear. The CDR3 runs 14 residues. CDR1 and CDR2 (germline): SGHTA, FQGTGA. Deletions cut 5 bases from V and 5 bases from J, with 15 bases between. The CDR3 DNA reads as TGTGCCAGCAGCCCCCAGGTGAATCGGGAGACCCAGTACTTC. Translating it yields CASSPQVNRETQYF.

Written as DNA, the CDR3 is TGTGCCAGCACGGCAGGGCGGAACACTGAAGCTTTCTTT. Its translation is CASTAGRNTEAFF. This rearrangement joins TRBV2 to TRBJ1-1; TRBD1 might be the D (5 bases). V was cut by 7 bases and J by 1 base, with 10 bases left in between. Germline values: CDR1 SNHLY, CDR2 FYNNEI. The CDR3 covers 13 residues.